Listed below are T cell receptor beta chains from one sample, sequenced in a study of cytomegalovirus exposure and HLA in healthy donors. TCRdb's copy holds only in-frame clones and misses some; the assay was immunoSEQ multiplex PCR. The profile shows approximately 210,000 clones, approximately 80% of them singletons. Sequences were obtained from PBMCs. These receptors were obtained from a woman between 45 and 65 years old in good health and CMV-seropositive. The CDR3 runs from the conserved cysteine through the conserved F or W. Fields, in order: V gene, D gene, clone size, J gene, CDR3 DNA, CDR3 protein. A D gene is named only where the DNA matches it firmly. Size is omitted from some rows. Given values are once, few, many or a class for expanded clones.

TRBV7-9	-	-	TRBJ1-2	TGTGCCAGCAGCCCGATCGACAGGTTCGGCTATGGCTACACCTTC	CASSPIDRFGYGYTF
TRBV7-2	-	-	TRBJ1-1	TGTGCCAGCAGCCTAATGGGCAGGGGTAACACTGAAGCTTTCTTT	CASSLMGRGNTEAFF
TRBV6-1	-	-	TRBJ2-1	TGTGCCAGCAGTCGGAGGGACAGCTACAATGAGCAGTTCTTC	CASSRRDSYNEQFF
TRBV16	TRBD1	-	TRBJ2-2	TGTGCCAGCAGCCAGTACCGGGACAGGGGGCGAAACACCGGGGAGCTGTTTTTT	CASSQYRDRGRNTGELFF
TRBV7-9	-	-	TRBJ1-2	TGTGCCAGCAGCTTAGGGCAGGGCGGCTATGGCTACACCTTC	CASSLGQGGYGYTF
TRBV7-2	-	once	TRBJ2-1	TGTGCCAGCAGCGATCAACAGTACAATGAGCAGTTCTTC	CASSDQQYNEQFF
TRBV5-1	-	-	TRBJ2-5	TGCGCCAGCAGACCTCTCGCCCCCGACGGGTTGGCCCAGTACTTC	CASRPLAPDGLAQYF
TRBV7-9	TRBD1	-	TRBJ1-2	TGTGCCAGCAGTACAGGGGCAAAGGGACAGGTCAACTATGGCTACACCTTC	CASSTGAKGQVNYGYTF
TRBV27	-	-	TRBJ1-5	TGTGCCAGCAGTACAGGTTATAGCAATCAGCCCCAGCATTTT	CASSTGYSNQPQHF
TRBV6-5	-	-	TRBJ1-4	TGTGCCAGCACCTCCGGGACAACTAATGAAAAACTGTTTTTT	CASTSGTTNEKLFF
TRBV5-5	TRBD1	-	TRBJ1-3	TGTGCCAGCAGCTCACAGGGGGTTCCCTCTGGAAACACCATATATTTT	CASSSQGVPSGNTIYF
TRBV6-1	-	-	TRBJ1-5	TGTGCCAGCAGCCCACGGGGAAACAATCAGCCCCAGCATTTT	CASSPRGNNQPQHF
TRBV6-5	-	-	TRBJ2-7	TGTGCCAGCAGTGAGACTAACGAGCAGTACTTC	CASSETNEQYF
TRBV30	-	once	TRBJ1-2	TGTGCCTGGAGTGTAATAACAGTCTATGGCTACACCTTC	CAWSVITVYGYTF
TRBV5-4	TRBD1	-	TRBJ1-1	TGTGCCAGCAGCTTGGACAGGGGAACTGAAGCTTTCTTT	CASSLDRGTEAFF
TRBV19	TRBD2	-	TRBJ2-3	TGTGCCAGTAGTATGGTACGGGGGGTCACAGATACGCAGTATTTT	CASSMVRGVTDTQYF
TRBV27	TRBD2	-	TRBJ2-3	TGTGCCAGCAGTTTTTGGGGGGGACTCAATACGCAGTATTTT	CASSFWGGLNTQYF
TRBV6-6	-	-	TRBJ1-5	TGTGCCAGCAGTTACTCGAGCCAGGAGGGTCAGCCCCAGCATTTT	CASSYSSQEGQPQHF
TRBV7-2	TRBD1	-	TRBJ2-3	TGTGCCAGCAGACGACAGGGGATCAACACAGATACGCAGTATTTT	CASRRQGINTDTQYF
TRBV29-1	-	-	TRBJ1-2	TGCAGCGTTGATACAGCACCTCTTCACTATGGCTACACCTTC	CSVDTAPLHYGYTF
TRBV2	-	-	TRBJ1-5	-	CASILDRSSNQPQHF
TRBV30	TRBD1	-	TRBJ1-2	TGTGCCTGGAGTAGACACCCCCCGGGACAGGGGGATGGCTACACCTTC	CAWSRHPPGQGDGYTF
TRBV28	TRBD1	-	TRBJ1-2	TGTGCCAGCAGTTTGATGCGGACAGGGAGAGCTAACTATGGCTACACCTTC	CASSLMRTGRANYGYTF
TRBV30	TRBD1	-	TRBJ1-5	TGTGCCTGGAGTGTAGTAACAGGGGGCATCCGCGAGTATAGCAATCAGCCCCAGCATTTT	CAWSVVTGGIREYSNQPQHF
TRBV7-3	-	-	TRBJ1-1	TGTGCCAGCAGCCCTACCTCCACAGTAAATGAAGCTTTCTTT	CASSPTSTVNEAFF